This T cell receptor beta chain came from a study of early T cells in non-severe SARS-CoV-2 infection. The J segment lost 3 bases and the V segment lost 2 bases, leaving 9 bases of the junction unmatched. Germline CDR1 and CDR2: SQVTM and ANQGSEA. The CDR3 spans 16 residues. TCRdb re-derived calls from the 5' RACE reads in MiXCR, one entry per CDR3 protein. This sample has about 97,000 distinct CDR3 sequences, with roughly 11% found just once. The specimen was whole blood, collected at baseline. The origin of this receptor is an adult who was a healthcare worker with PCR-confirmed SARS-CoV-2 infection or an uninfected control (not recorded which). The V gene is TRBV29-1, the J gene TRBJ2-3, with 9 nucleotides matching TRBD1. CDR3: CSVEPPAGTGTDTQYF. As DNA, the CDR3 is TGCAGCGTTGAACCTCCCGCCGGGACAGGGACAGATACGCAGTATTTT.